Shown below are 2 T cell receptor beta chains from a single sample sequenced in a study of CD8+ T cells in alopecia areata. After isolation, RNA underwent reverse transcription to generate cDNA as the sequencing template. The data were produced by immunoSEQ multiplex PCR, yet TCRdb's version contains in-frame clones alone and is incomplete. The data show 150,000 to 200,000 clones, with 60% seen just once and around 0.92% held by the top ten. The treatment denotes: oral pan-JAK inhibitor, 5-10 mg twice daily. This sample comprised CD4+ T cells sorted from blood, obtained at week 24, from a patient treated with tofacitinib. The receptors were sampled from a human donor with alopecia areata.

The chain uses TRBV7-2 and TRBJ1-6; 7 nucleotides align to TRBD1. The germline V gene encodes CDR1 SGHTA and CDR2 FQGNSA. V trimming: 0 bases; J trimming: 6 bases; junction bases outside the gene matches: 5. The CDR3 is 16 amino acids. The CDR3 reads CASSLAPQGGNSPLHF. The CDR3 DNA sequence: TGTGCCAGCAGCTTAGCCCCCCAGGGGGGTAATTCACCCCTCCACTTT.

This chain uses TRBV2 with TRBJ2-2, with 9 bases identical to TRBD1. This CDR3 contains 14 residues. Germline-derived CDR1 and CDR2 are SNHLY and FYNNEI. The trim removed 6 bases at V and 7 bases at J, leaving 6 bases unmatched. The CDR3 region is CASRRTGVVGELFF. For the CDR3, the DNA is TGTGCCAGCAGACGGACAGGGGTTGTCGGGGAGCTGTTTTTT.